The next 22 T cell receptor beta chains were all read from a single sample in a study of shared clonotypes between healthy human individuals. TCRdb's copy holds only in-frame clones and misses some; the assay was immunoSEQ multiplex PCR. The sample lists about 2 million clones, approximately 95% occurring once. The sequenced sample consisted of naive CD4+ T cells sorted from blood. Stated subset: CD45RA+ positively selected. The source is a man aged 18 to 35 in good health.

V usage is TRBV5-1 and J usage is TRBJ2-1; TRBD2 agrees at 9 bases. The CDR3 spans 17 residues. V trimming: 0 bases; J trimming: 0 bases; junction bases outside the gene matches: 4. The V gene's germline CDR1 is SGHRS and CDR2 YFSETQ. The CDR3 sequence: CASSLEVSGSSYNEQFF. The CDR3 region has the DNA TGCGCCAGCAGCTTGGAAGTTAGCGGGAGCTCCTACAATGAGCAGTTCTTC.

In regard to this clone: The junction departs from germline at one end; a sequencing error may be responsible. V gene TRBV7-7 combines with J gene TRBJ2-1, with 8 bases matching TRBD2. Germline loops: CDR1 SSHAT, CDR2 FNYEAQ (reference sequence). The CDR3 spans 14 residues. The CDR3 region has the DNA TGTGCTAGCAGCCCAAGTAGCGGGAACAATGAGCAGTTCTTC. It codes for CASSPSSGNNEQFF.

The table lists this clone with a few counts. Other nucleotide sequences from this sample produce the same CDR3. V usage is TRBV5-1 and J usage is TRBJ2-5; weak D call: TRBD1 (5 bases). This CDR3 has 14 amino acids. V was trimmed by 3 bases and J by 2 bases, leaving 11 bases between them. The germline CDR1 and CDR2 sequences are SGHRS and YFSETQ. CDR3 region: CASSSTDSQETQYF. CDR3 coding DNA: TGCGCCAGCAGCTCCACAGACAGTCAAGAGACCCAGTACTTC.

The table lists this clone with a count of one. J is TRBJ1-4 and V is TRBV5-6, with 10 bases fitting TRBD1. Germline V CDR1 and CDR2: SGHDT, YYEEEE. This CDR3 has 16 amino acids. V lost 5 bases to trimming and J lost 5 bases; unmatched junction nucleotides: 9. This CDR3 is CASSSMGQGRNEKLFF. The CDR3 coding sequence is TGTGCCAGCAGTTCCATGGGACAGGGGAGAAATGAAAAACTGTTTTTT.

The chain recombines TRBV29-1 with TRBJ2-3; D is perhaps TRBD1 (5 bases). The CDR3 is 11 residues long. Trimming took off 8 bases at V and 3 bases at J, with 9 bases between the two ends. Germline-derived CDR1 and CDR2 are SQVTM and ANQGSEA. The CDR3 region is CSTRQTDTQYF. CDR3 DNA: TGCAGCACCCGACAGACAGATACGCAGTATTTT.

The chain links TRBV4-1 to TRBJ1-2; tentative D call: TRBD1 (5 bases). V was shortened by 3 bases and J by 5 bases, with 10 bases between the two germline ends. CDR3 length: 13 amino acids. Germline CDR1 reads MGHRA; CDR2 reads YSYEKL. CDR3 sequence: CASSHQGGYGYTF. CDR3 DNA sequence: TGCGCCAGCAGCCACCAGGGAGGGTATGGCTACACCTTC.

V gene TRBV5-4 combines with J gene TRBJ2-2; the match to TRBD2 covers 10 bases. The CDR3 contains 16 residues. V lost 5 bases, J lost 3 bases, and 7 bases stayed unmatched. Germline CDR1 reads SGHNT; CDR2 reads YYREEE (reference sequence). This chain's CDR3 is CASSPLAGDYTGELFF. In nucleotides, the CDR3 is TGTGCCAGCAGTCCGCTAGCGGGAGATTACACCGGGGAGCTGTTTTTT.

To note about this clone: The same CDR3 is also encoded by other DNA sequences in this sample. J is TRBJ1-1 and V is TRBV5-6, with D perhaps matching TRBD1 (5 bases). CDR3 length: 15 residues. Trimming shortened V by 4 bases and J by 2 bases, and 15 bases separated the two germline ends. Germline values: CDR1 SGHDT, CDR2 YYEEEE. The CDR3 DNA reads TGTGCCAGCAGCCGTACCGGGACGGCAAACACTGAAGCTTTCTTT. Its protein product is CASSRTGTANTEAFF.

This clone was picked up one time. The V call is TRBV28, the J call TRBJ2-3, with D perhaps TRBD2 (6 bases). The ends were cut back, 7 bases at V and 3 bases at J, with 17 bases in the middle. The CDR3 is 15 residues long. Germline V CDR1 and CDR2: MDHEN, SYDVKM. CDR3 protein: CASTHGTLGTDTQYF. The CDR3 bases are TGTGCCAGCACCCACGGGACTTTAGGAACAGATACGCAGTATTTT.

The rearrangement links TRBV2 to TRBJ2-7, with D uncertain. This CDR3 contains 12 residues. V was pared by 7 bases and J by 1 base, with 8 bases between. CDR1 and CDR2 (germline): SNHLY, FYNNEI. CDR3 protein: CASTGGSYEQYF. In DNA form, the CDR3 reads TGTGCCAGCACGGGTGGATCCTACGAGCAGTACTTC.

Only one count was recorded for this clone. This chain connects TRBV6-5 to TRBJ1-5; 7 bases are shared with TRBD1. The CDR3 covers 15 residues. Germline V gene lookup returns CDR1 MNHEY and CDR2 SVGAGI. The ends lost 6 bases at V and 6 bases at J; junction bases unmatched: 11. Written as DNA, the CDR3 is TGTGCCAGCAGCGACGGACAGGCCGGCCGTCAGCCCCAGCATTTT. Protein sequence: CASSDGQAGRQPQHF.

This sequence joins TRBV7-9 and TRBJ2-7, with a tentative D call TRBD2 (6 bases). Trimming removed 3 bases from V and 2 bases from J, with 17 bases in between. Germline CDR1 is SEHNR and CDR2 is FQNEAQ (reference sequence). The CDR3 contains 16 residues. This CDR3 reads CASSLGMGGATYEQYF. CDR3 coding DNA: TGTGCCAGCAGCTTGGGTATGGGCGGGGCTACCTACGAGCAGTACTTC.

The rearrangement joins TRBV7-9 to TRBJ1-1; no definite D call. CDR3 size: 15 residues. The germline V gene has CDR1 SEHNR and CDR2 FQNEAQ (reference sequence). V was cut by 0 bases and J by 1 base, with 9 bases left in between. CDR3 loop: CASSLARAQNTEAFF. As DNA, the CDR3 is TGTGCCAGCAGCTTAGCAAGAGCCCAGAACACTGAAGCTTTCTTT.

The V and J genes are TRBV11-1 and TRBJ2-2; D is unresolved. Trimming removed 3 bases from V and 3 bases from J, with 5 bases in between. The CDR3 totals 13 residues. CDR1 and CDR2 from the germline V gene are SGHAT and FQDESV (reference sequence). This chain's CDR3 is CASSLWDTGELFF. The CDR3, as DNA: TGTGCCAGCAGCTTGTGGGACACCGGGGAGCTGTTTTTT.

The CDR3 DNA reads TGCGCCAGCAGGGGACAGGGAAAGGACAATGAGCAGTTCTTC. Residues: CASRGQGKDNEQFF. This rearrangement joins TRBV5-1 to TRBJ2-1; 9 bases match TRBD1. V shed 5 bases and J 5 bases; nucleotides not matched to a gene: 5. The germline V gene encodes CDR1 SGHRS and CDR2 YFSETQ. CDR3 size: 14 residues. Drawing the rest from reference TRBV5-1 and TRBJ2-1, the complete variable domain is KAGVTQTPRYLIKTRGQQVTLSCSPISGHRSVSWYQQTPGQGLQFLFEYFSETQRNKGNFPGRFSGRQFSNSRSEMNVSTLELGDSALYLCASRGQGKDNEQFFGPGTRLTVL.

The V call is TRBV29-1, the J call TRBJ2-7; 9 bases align to TRBD2. Germline V gene sequence: CDR1 SQVTM, CDR2 ANQGSEA. J was trimmed by 5 bases and V by 1 base; bases with no gene match: 9. The CDR3 runs 15 residues. The CDR3 reads CSVEVKAGGGNEQYF. For the CDR3, the DNA is TGCAGCGTTGAAGTCAAAGCGGGAGGCGGGAACGAGCAGTACTTC.

In DNA, the CDR3 is TGTGCCAGCAGGGGGACAGGGGCCCCGAACACTGAAGCTTTCTTT. Translation: CASRGTGAPNTEAFF. This chain links TRBV2 with TRBJ1-1, with TRBD1 matching 10 bases. The germline CDR1 and CDR2 sequences are SNHLY and FYNNEI. With V trimmed by 6 bases and J by 1 base, 5 bases remained unmatched. The CDR3 covers 15 residues.

This chain joins TRBV7-8 and TRBJ2-7; 7 nucleotides match TRBD1. The germline gives CDR1 SGHVS, CDR2 FQNEAQ. V dropped 4 bases and J dropped 2; count of bases not matched to a gene: 8. The CDR3 covers 15 residues. This CDR3 is CASSSRQGDTYEQYF. CDR3 nucleotide sequence: TGTGCCAGCAGCTCGCGGCAGGGGGATACCTACGAGCAGTACTTC.

With respect to this clone: This sample also contains other DNA sequences that code for the same CDR3. The chain links TRBV5-1 to TRBJ1-2; 11 nucleotides line up with TRBD1. From germline, CDR1 is SGHRS and CDR2 YFSETQ. V dropped 3 bases and J dropped 8; count of bases not matched to a gene: 3. The CDR3 is made up of 13 amino acids. In DNA, the CDR3 is TGCGCCAGCAGCTCAGGGACAGGGGGAGGCTACACCTTC. This gives the protein CASSSGTGGGYTF.

The chain uses TRBV18 and TRBJ2-6; 12 nucleotides match TRBD2. CDR3 length: 19 residues. The J segment lost 0 bases and the V segment lost 3 bases, leaving 6 bases of the junction unmatched. Germline V gene data show CDR1 as KGHSH and CDR2 as LQKENI. CDR3 amino acids: CASSPKLAGGVSGANVLTF. The CDR3 DNA reads TGTGCCAGCTCACCGAAGCTAGCGGGAGGGGTCTCTGGGGCCAACGTCCTGACTTTC.

This chain links TRBV10-3 with TRBJ1-5; D might be TRBD1 (6 bases). The CDR3 has 12 residues. The germline V gene encodes CDR1 ENHRY and CDR2 SYGVKD. Trimming took off 6 bases at V and 7 bases at J, with 10 bases between the two ends. The CDR3 DNA is TGTGCCATCAGCACAGGGTACCAGCCCCAGCATTTT. Protein product: CAISTGYQPQHF.

V gene TRBV11-2 combines with J gene TRBJ2-7; TRBD1 matches at 8 bases. Germline CDR1 is SGHAT and CDR2 is FQNNGV. Germline trimming cut 2 bases from V and 7 bases from J; bases unmatched to any gene: 7. This CDR3 is 14 amino acids long. The CDR3 reads CASSLRTGTLEQYF. The CDR3 DNA reads TGTGCCAGCAGCTTAAGGACAGGGACTTTGGAGCAGTACTTC. The full variable domain, rest sourced from reference TRBV11-2 and TRBJ2-7, is EAGVAQSPRYKIIEKRQSVAFWCNPISGHATLYWYQQILGQGPKLLIQFQNNGVVDDSQLPKDRFSAERLKGVDSTLKIQPAKLEDSAVYLCASSLRTGTLEQYFGPGTRLTVT.